This T cell receptor beta chain was sequenced for a study of T cell changes during pregnancy in multiple sclerosis (dated by TCRdb to the late 2010s). Study-level background: In women with multiple sclerosis, the researchers looked at how the T cell repertoire shifted as pregnancy progressed.

The protocol used for the library was the immunoSEQ multiplex PCR assay. TCRdb took this table from immuneACCESS and kept in-frame rearrangements with V and J called. Such tables lack part of the clones; where checked against another copy, unresolved V genes explain under half of the gap, and the rest is unexplained. The sample includes about 32,000 clones, with about 92% observed a single time. Around 5% of the sample goes to the ten largest clones. In its sample, this clone was seen once. Which antigen it targets is not known. Per-base quality was not reported, and no clone a single base away is much larger than it. Trimming at the junction amounts to 6 bases on V and 6 bases on J, and the germline ends lie 15 bases apart. CDR1 and CDR2 (MNHEY, SVGAGI) derive from the germline V gene. Reading from cysteine to phenylalanine, the CDR3 counts 13 amino acids. The retained sequence is limited to the CDR3, 39 bases, with the frame set at the first base.

The sequence came from a female donor with multiple sclerosis, enrolled in a pregnancy study. The specimen was CD8+ T cells from peripheral blood mononuclear cells, collected in the first trimester of pregnancy. This chain is built from TRBV6-5 and TRBJ2-7; a tentative D match to TRBD2 spans 6 bases. The CDR3: CASSPGDGLEQYF. The DNA reads as follows: TGTGCCAGCAGCCCGGGAGACGGGCTCGAGCAGTACTTC.